The 29 T cell receptor beta chains presented below share a single source sample, sequenced in a study of regulatory T cells in long-lasting Graves disease. The time point: newly diagnosed GD, antithyroid drugs for less than 3 months. PBMC-derived RNA was used for the TCR library. With iRepertoire HTBI primers and Arm-PCR of CDR3 regions, TCR beta libraries were built. TCRdb reprocessed the multiplex PCR reads with MiXCR, giving one entry per CDR3 protein. This sample has approximately 460,000 distinct CDR3 sequences; 15% to 20% occur once, and the top ten carry around 10%. The sample was also linked to a second study, of T cells in Graves' hyperthyroidism and ophthalmopathy.

The material was peripheral blood mononuclear cells (PBMCs), obtained at new diagnosis, from a patient treated with antithyroid drugs. These receptors all come from a woman younger than 45 with Graves disease.

V gene TRBV7-9 combines with J gene TRBJ2-7; TRBD2 agrees at 9 bases. The junction had 15 bases not matched to a gene; V was cut back by 7 bases and J by 5 bases. Per the germline V gene, CDR1 is SEHNR and CDR2 is FQNEAQ (reference sequence). The CDR3 runs 16 residues. The CDR3 region is CASTYPEGLARNEQYF. For the CDR3, the DNA is TGTGCCAGCACGTACCCCGAGGGACTAGCTAGGAACGAGCAGTACTTC.

This clonotype was detected only a few times. The chain has TRBV27 and TRBJ2-1; 7 bases agree with TRBD1. CDR1 and CDR2 from the germline V gene are MNHEY and SMNVEV (reference sequence). Trimming at V came to 4 bases and at J to 4 bases, leaving 4 bases not matched to a gene. The CDR3 is made up of 14 amino acids. The CDR3 region is CASSSGTEYNEQFF. CDR3 DNA: TGTGCCAGCAGTTCAGGGACAGAGTACAATGAGCAGTTCTTC.

In this sample, this clonotype turned up once. A much larger clone is a single base away; this may be a read error. This CDR3 is missing its conserved last phenylalanine or tryptophan, likely due to a read error. The chain is built from TRBV29-1 and TRBJ2-7, with D hard to call. The V gene lost 2 bases and the J gene lost 2 bases, with 13 bases spanning the gap. The germline V gene encodes CDR1 SQVTM and CDR2 ANQGSEA. The CDR3 is made up of 14 amino acids. This CDR3 is CSVEFPGSTYEQYS. For the CDR3, the DNA is TGCAGCGTTGAATTCCCCGGGTCCACCTACGAGCAGTACTCC.

Remarks on this clonotype: Just one base apart from a much larger clone, this may be a read error. The gene calls are TRBV29-1 and TRBJ2-3; tentatively, D is TRBD2 (5 bases). The CDR3 sequence is 14 residues long. Germline CDR1 is SQVTM and CDR2 is ANQGSEA. For the CDR3, the DNA is TGCGGCGTTAAGGACTGGCCGCGCACAGATACGCAGTATTTT. Amino acid sequence: CGVKDWPRTDTQYF.

The sample holds many counts of this clonotype. The chain links TRBV3-1 to TRBJ2-7, with no clear D. Looked up from germline, CDR1 is LGHDT and CDR2 is YNNKEL (reference sequence). CDR3 length equals 13 residues. Trimming cost V 3 bases and J 4 bases, with 10 bases left between them. CDR3 in amino acids: CASSHTVSYEQYF. As DNA, the CDR3 is TGTGCCAGCAGCCACACGGTTAGTTACGAGCAGTACTTC.

The sample holds a few counts of this clonotype. The rearrangement joins TRBV6-2 or TRBV6-3 to TRBJ2-7, with 14 bases that match TRBD2. Trimming took 5 bases from V and 0 from J; bases not matched to a gene: 6. Germline lookup yields CDR1 MNHEY and CDR2 SVGEGT. The CDR3 spans 17 residues. CDR3 DNA: TGTGCCAGCAGTCGCGGACTAGCGGGAGGTTCCTCCTACGAGCAGTACTTC. It encodes CASSRGLAGGSSYEQYF.

This clonotype was found a few times. The chain links TRBV28 to TRBJ1-5, with D uncertain. Germline CDR1 MDHEN, CDR2 SYDVKM. V was cut by 7 bases and J by 0 bases, with 10 bases left in between. The CDR3 is 14 residues long. CDR3 DNA: TGTGCCAGCACACTCCTTGTTAGCAATCAGCCCCAGCATTTT. It codes for CASTLLVSNQPQHF. Based on the CDR3 plus reference TRBV28 and TRBJ1-5, the full variable domain is DVKVTQSSRYLVKRTGEKVFLECVQDMDHENMFWYRQDPGLGLRLIYFSYDVKMKEKGDIPEGYSVSREKKERFSLILESASTNQTSMYLCASTLLVSNQPQHFGDGTRLSIL.

This clonotype came up many times. The V call is TRBV3-1, the J call TRBJ2-5; 10 positions agree with TRBD2. The CDR3 loop spans 16 amino acids. V lost 3 bases to trimming and J lost 3 bases; unmatched junction nucleotides: 7. CDR1 is LGHDT, CDR2 YNNKEL, per germline (reference sequence). The DNA of the CDR3 is TGTGCCAGCAGCCACGCAACTAGCGGGACAAAAGAGACCCAGTACTTC. It translates to CASSHATSGTKETQYF.

Many counts were recorded for this clonotype. CDR3 DNA: TGTGCCAGCAGCTTCGGGACAGGAACGTATGGCTACACCTTC. Its translation is CASSFGTGTYGYTF. The genes are TRBV7-2 and TRBJ1-2; 8 nucleotides agree with TRBD1. With 3 bases clipped from V and 5 bases from J, the junction kept 5 bases outside the gene matches. CDR1 is SGHTA and CDR2 is FQGNSA in the germline V gene. The CDR3 length is 14 residues. The whole variable domain, filled in from reference TRBV7-2 and TRBJ1-2, reads GAGVSQSPSNKVTEKGKDVELRCDPISGHTALYWYRQSLGQGLEFLIYFQGNSAPDKSGLPSDRFSAERTGGSVSTLTIQRTQQEDSAVYLCASSFGTGTYGYTFGSGTRLTVV.

V and J are TRBV7-9 and TRBJ2-5; tentative D call: TRBD1 (6 bases). Germline lookup yields CDR1 SEHNR and CDR2 FQNEAQ (reference sequence). V lost 1 base to trimming and J lost 4 bases, with 16 bases between them. The CDR3 runs 16 residues. The CDR3 loop is CASSLGYRENGETQYF. The CDR3 DNA follows: TGTGCCAGCAGCTTAGGTTACAGGGAAAACGGAGAGACCCAGTACTTC. Complete variable domain (other parts from reference TRBV7-9 and TRBJ2-5): DTGVSQNPRHKITKRGQNVTFRCDPISEHNRLYWYRQTLGQGPEFLTYFQNEAQLEKSRLLSDRFSAERPKGSFSTLEIQRTEQGDSAMYLCASSLGYRENGETQYFGPGTRLLVL.

This clonotype came up many times. The chain employs TRBV11-2 and TRBJ2-1; 7 bases line up with TRBD2. The closer fit of TRBJ2-5 to the DNA end suggests the J call may be wrong. This CDR3 spans 14 amino acids. Germline V CDR1 and CDR2: SGHAT, FQNNGV. CDR3 nucleotide sequence: TGTGCCAGCATCCCGGGACGGGGGGTACAGACCCAGTACTTC. It encodes CASIPGRGVQTQYF.

This clonotype has only one observation. The rearrangement joins TRBV7-6 to TRBJ2-1; the match to TRBD2 covers 11 bases. The junction had 6 bases not matched to a gene; V was cut back by 2 bases and J by 9 bases. Germline V gene lookup returns CDR1 SGHVS and CDR2 FNYEAQ. CDR3 length: 15 amino acids. CDR3: CASSLRLAGPIEQFF. DNA of the CDR3: TGTGCCAGCAGCTTAAGACTAGCGGGACCCATTGAGCAGTTCTTC.

Comments on this clonotype: Just one base apart from a much larger clone, this may be a read error. V is TRBV11-1 and J is TRBJ2-7, with TRBD1 identical over 10 bases. Germline values: CDR1 SGHAT, CDR2 FQDESV (reference sequence). V dropped 5 bases and J dropped 5; count of bases not matched to a gene: 12. The CDR3 extends over 16 amino acids. The CDR3 protein is CASSPRPGQGTHEQYF. CDR3 DNA: TGTGCCAGCAGCCCCCGACCGGGACAGGGGACCCACGAGCAGTACTTC.

This clonotype was observed a handful of times. The chain has TRBV20-1 and TRBJ2-5, with no clear D. Trimming stripped 1 base from V and 1 base from J, with 10 bases between. CDR1 DFQATT and CDR2 SNEGSKA come from the germline V gene (reference sequence). The CDR3 loop spans 14 amino acids. The CDR3: CSARVPGIQETQYF. The DNA of the CDR3 is TGCAGTGCTAGAGTCCCCGGAATCCAAGAGACCCAGTACTTC.

This clonotype was observed a handful of times. The V call is TRBV12-3 or TRBV12-4, the J call TRBJ1-1, with D possibly TRBD1 on 5 matching bases. V was cut by 2 bases and J by 7 bases, with 14 bases left in between. CDR3 length equals 14 residues. CDR3 in amino acids: CASSLLAGRFEAFF. The CDR3, as DNA: TGTGCCAGCAGTTTATTGGCAGGGAGATTTGAAGCTTTCTTT.

As for this clonotype: This may come from a read error, since a much larger clone is one base off. This rearrangement joins TRBV7-9 to TRBJ2-7; 7 bases line up with TRBD1. The germline gives CDR1 SEHNR, CDR2 FQNEAQ (reference sequence). The CDR3 spans 14 residues. In nucleotides, the CDR3 is TGTGCCAGCAGCGACCCTAGGGGGCACTACGAGCAGTGCTTC. Its protein is CASSDPRGHYEQCF. The whole variable domain, remainder taken from reference TRBV7-9 and TRBJ2-7, is DTGVSQNPRHKITKRGQNVTFRCDPISEHNRLYWYRQTLGQGPEFLTYFQNEAQLEKSRLLSDRFSAERPKGSFSTLEIQRTEQGDSAMYLCASSDPRGHYEQCFGPGTRLTVT.

This clonotype was seen ten or more times. The chain links TRBV3-1 to TRBJ2-2; D call uncertain. V was trimmed by 2 bases and J by 9 bases, leaving 7 bases between them. The CDR3 totals 12 residues. Germline values: CDR1 LGHDT, CDR2 YNNKEL (reference sequence). The CDR3 region has the DNA TGTGCCAGCAGCCAAAGGTTGAGGGAGCTGTTTTTT. Residues: CASSQRLRELFF.

This chain connects TRBV28 to TRBJ2-7, with 16 bases aligning to TRBD2. This CDR3 has 14 amino acids. Trimming took 8 bases from V and 10 from J; bases not matched to a gene: 8. The germline CDR1 and CDR2 sequences are MDHEN and SYDVKM. The CDR3 reads CASSTGTSGRAQYF. The CDR3 DNA is TGTGCCAGCTCAACCGGGACTAGCGGGAGGGCCCAGTACTTC.

This clonotype has a handful of counts. The CDR3 sequence: CASSARVNQPQHF. The CDR3 nucleotides read TGTGCCAGTAGTGCCAGGGTGAATCAGCCCCAGCATTTT. V usage is TRBV19 and J usage is TRBJ1-5; D perhaps matches TRBD1 (5 bases). V shed 5 bases and J shed 4 bases, with 9 bases lying between them. Looked up from germline, CDR1 is LNHDA and CDR2 is SQIVND (reference sequence). The CDR3 is 13 amino acids.

This clonotype was picked up many times. The chain recombines TRBV14 with TRBJ1-1; possibly TRBD1 for D (6 bases). This CDR3 is built from 17 residues. V lost 0 bases, J lost 2 bases, and 16 bases lay in between. Germline V gives CDR1 SGHDN, CDR2 FVKESK. The CDR3 loop reads CASSQEYRVTPNTEAFF. In nucleotides, the CDR3 is TGTGCCAGCAGCCAAGAATACAGGGTAACTCCAAACACTGAAGCTTTCTTT. The whole variable domain, filled in from reference TRBV14 and TRBJ1-1, reads EAGVTQFPSHSVIEKGQTVTLRCDPISGHDNLYWYRRVMGKEIKFLLHFVKESKQDESGMPNNRFLAERTGGTYSTLKVQPAELEDSGVYFCASSQEYRVTPNTEAFFGQGTRLTVV.

As to this clonotype: A much more abundant neighbour one base away suggests this may be a read error. The chain combines TRBV7-8 with TRBJ2-7; D unclear. Germline CDR1 is SGHVS and CDR2 is FQNEAQ. This CDR3 is 11 amino acids long. The CDR3 sequence is CAGSLINEQYF. The CDR3 DNA reads as TGTGCCGGCAGCTTGATCAACGAGCAGTACTTC.

This clonotype has more than one count but fewer than ten. This chain joins TRBV6-1 and TRBJ2-5; 9 bases line up with TRBD2. Germline V gives CDR1 MNHNS, CDR2 SASEGT. The CDR3 is made up of 16 amino acids. The ends lost 6 bases at V and 4 bases at J; junction bases unmatched: 12. The CDR3 DNA reads TGTGCCAGCAGACCTAATAGCGGGGGCAAAAGAGAGACCCAGTACTTC. Amino acid sequence: CASRPNSGGKRETQYF.

This clonotype occurred a few times. CDR3 DNA: TGTGCCAGCAGCCCCCCCGGCGGAGGTAGCGGCAGCACAGATACGCAGTATTTT. This codes for CASSPPGGGSGSTDTQYF. V and J are TRBV11-3 and TRBJ2-3; tentatively, D is TRBD2 (6 bases). The germline V gene has CDR1 SGHNT and CDR2 YENEEA. The CDR3 is 18 amino acids. Trimming pared 5 bases from V and 0 bases from J, leaving 21 bases between. The variable domain in full, with the rest retrieved from reference TRBV11-3 and TRBJ2-3, is EAGVVQSPRYKIIEKKQPVAFWCNPISGHNTLYWYLQNLGQGPELLIRYENEEAVDDSQLPKDRFSAERLKGVDSTLKIQPAELGDSAVYLCASSPPGGGSGSTDTQYFGPGTRLTVL.

This clonotype has ten or more counts. Here the CDR3 reads CSAFDSPGDEQFF. CDR3 bases: TGCAGTGCCTTTGACTCCCCTGGGGATGAGCAGTTCTTC. The rearrangement joins TRBV20-1 to TRBJ2-1; no definite D call. The V end was cut by 6 bases, the J end by 8 bases, with 17 bases between. From germline, CDR1 is DFQATT and CDR2 SNEGSKA (reference sequence). The CDR3 sequence is 13 residues long.

This chain uses TRBV6-5 with TRBJ1-6; D is unresolved. This CDR3 contains 16 residues. Germline lookup yields CDR1 MNHEY and CDR2 SVGAGI. Deletions cut 2 bases from V and 1 base from J, with 9 bases between. The CDR3 DNA is TGTGCCAGCAGTTACGATGCGGATTCCTATAATTCACCCCTCCACTTT. Its translation is CASSYDADSYNSPLHF.

This clonotype was recorded at least ten times. The V and J genes are TRBV12-3 or TRBV12-4 and TRBJ2-7; D possibly corresponds to TRBD2 (5 bases). V was shortened by 5 bases and J by 1 base, with 27 bases between the two germline ends. The CDR3 contains 19 residues. CDR3 coding DNA: TGTGCCAGCAGTCCTCGTGGAAGAGGGTTGGTCCTACGTTCCTACGAGCAGTACTTC. Protein: CASSPRGRGLVLRSYEQYF.

This clonotype was counted at least ten times. The J gene is TRBJ2-3, the V gene TRBV9, with no clear D. The CDR3 consists of 14 residues. Trimming shortened V by 0 bases and J by 2 bases, and 7 bases separated the two germline ends. CDR1 and CDR2 from the germline V gene are SGDLS and YYNGEE. DNA for the CDR3: TGTGCCAGCAGCGTAGGAGTAAACACAGATACGCAGTATTTT. Protein sequence: CASSVGVNTDTQYF.

J is TRBJ1-2 and V is TRBV6-6; no definite D call. This CDR3 is built from 13 residues. Germline V lookup: CDR1 MNHNY, CDR2 SVGAGI (reference sequence). Trimming took 0 bases from V and 5 from J, leaving 7 bases between them. CDR3 DNA sequence: TGTGCCAGCAGTTACTCAGGGTCTTATGGCTACACCTTC. Its translation is CASSYSGSYGYTF.

Ten or more counts support this clonotype. This chain uses TRBV5-4 with TRBJ1-1; no firm D call. Between the trimmed V and J ends, which lost 4 bases and 4 bases, there was a span of 14 bases. The CDR3 totals 14 residues. In germline, CDR1 is SGHNT, CDR2 YYREEE (reference sequence). CDR3 sequence reads: CASSLGPTGTEAFF. CDR3 bases: TGTGCCAGCAGCCTAGGACCGACGGGCACTGAAGCTTTCTTT. Variable domain in full (rest from reference TRBV5-4 and TRBJ1-1): ETGVTQSPTHLIKTRGQQVTLRCSSQSGHNTVSWYQQALGQGPQFIFQYYREEENGRGNFPPRFSGLQFPNYSSELNVNALELDDSALYLCASSLGPTGTEAFFGQGTRLTVV.